Each of the 21 T cell receptor beta chains below was sequenced from the same sample in a study of cytomegalovirus exposure and HLA in healthy donors. The protocol was immunoSEQ multiplex PCR, while the TCRdb copy is restricted to in-frame clones and leaves out a portion. The table has 150,000 or so clones, approximately 90% seen once. What was sequenced was PBMCs. The receptors here all came from a woman between 25 and 40 years old in good health and CMV-seronegative.

This clone was recorded once. This rearrangement joins TRBV4-1 to TRBJ1-3; D is unclear. Trimming left V 5 bases short and J 3 bases short, with 8 bases between. The CDR3 contains 13 residues. CDR1 and CDR2 (germline): MGHRA, YSYEKL. CDR3 amino acids: CASSSESGNTIYF. The CDR3 DNA follows: TGCGCCAGCAGCTCGGAGAGTGGAAACACCATATATTTT.

A single count supports this clone. J is TRBJ2-1 and V is TRBV9; 11 bases are a match to TRBD2. Trimming cost V 5 bases and J 2 bases; bases outside gene matches: 3. This CDR3 comprises 15 residues. Germline values: CDR1 SGDLS, CDR2 YYNGEE. Here the CDR3 DNA reads TGTGCCAGCAGTTATAGCGGGGGGGCCTACAATGAGCAGTTCTTC. Encoded protein: CASSYSGGAYNEQFF. The variable domain in full, with the rest retrieved from reference TRBV9 and TRBJ2-1, is DSGVTQTPKHLITATGQRVTLRCSPRSGDLSVYWYQQSLDQGLQFLIQYYNGEERAKGNILERFSAQQFPDLHSELNLSSLELGDSALYFCASSYSGGAYNEQFFGPGTRLTVL.

A remark on this clone: An end of the junction differs from the germline gene, which may be a read error. The CDR3 nucleotides read TGTGCCAGCAGCCCTTCTAGTGCGAACATCGGGGAGCTGTTTTTT. Its translation is CASSPSSANIGELFF. V is TRBV7-7 and J is TRBJ2-2; D is uncertain. This CDR3 has 15 amino acids. Germline CDR1 is SSHAT and CDR2 is FNYEAQ (reference sequence).

The chain combines TRBV7-8 with TRBJ2-2; possibly TRBD1 for D (5 bases). The CDR3 spans 15 residues. Trimming removed 2 bases at V and 4 bases at J, with 11 bases between. In germline, CDR1 is SGHVS, CDR2 FQNEAQ. CDR3: CASSLYQGLTGELFF. DNA of the CDR3: TGTGCCAGCAGCTTATACCAGGGCCTCACCGGGGAGCTGTTTTTT.

This chain uses TRBV10-3 with TRBJ2-2; D possibly corresponds to TRBD1 (6 bases). Germline CDR1 ENHRY, CDR2 SYGVKD. There are 15 residues in the CDR3. Trimming took off 6 bases at V and 1 base at J, with 12 bases between the two ends. The CDR3 here is CAIRMDSQNTGELFF. The CDR3 DNA reads as TGTGCCATCAGGATGGACAGTCAGAACACCGGGGAGCTGTTTTTT.

The rearrangement links TRBV12-5 to TRBJ1-1, with a weak D call TRBD1 (6 bases). This CDR3 has 15 residues. Germline V gene data show CDR1 as LGHNT and CDR2 as FRNRAP. V lost 2 bases to trimming and J lost 2 bases, with 12 bases between them. In DNA, the CDR3 is TGTGCTAGTGGTTTGACTCGGACAGATAACACTGAAGCTTTCTTT. Translated, it gives CASGLTRTDNTEAFF.

The count of this clone is one. The rearrangement links TRBV10-3 to TRBJ1-5; D uncertain. V gave up 1 base and J gave up 4 bases, with 5 bases separating them. Germline V gene sequence: CDR1 ENHRY, CDR2 SYGVKD. CDR3 size: 13 residues. CDR3: CAISEYLNQPQHF. The CDR3, as DNA: TGTGCCATCAGTGAGTACCTAAATCAGCCCCAGCATTTT.

This clone was seen just once. This rearrangement joins TRBV27 to TRBJ2-7; 7 bases align to TRBD2. Germline trimming cut 3 bases from V and 4 bases from J; bases unmatched to any gene: 6. Looked up from germline, CDR1 is MNHEY and CDR2 is SMNVEV (reference sequence). This CDR3 contains 14 residues. DNA of the CDR3: TGTGCCAGCAGTTTTGCTAGCGGTTCATACGAGCAGTACTTC. Translating it yields CASSFASGSYEQYF.

The chain combines TRBV20-1 with TRBJ2-5; D uncertain. The CDR3 spans 11 residues. The germline V gene has CDR1 DFQATT and CDR2 SNEGSKA (reference sequence). V lost 4 bases and J lost 4, with 7 bases in between. The CDR3 bases are TGCAGTGCTACTATATCAGAGACCCAGTACTTC. It specifies CSATISETQYF.

In regard to this clone: Sequence at one end of the junction differs from germline and may be a read error. The rearrangement joins TRBV7-8 to TRBJ2-2, with 11 nucleotides matching TRBD2. The CDR3 contains 15 residues. The V gene's germline CDR1 is SGHVS and CDR2 FQNEAQ. CDR3 residues: CASSIAGGPAGELFF. The CDR3 DNA follows: TGTGCCAGCAGCATAGCGGGGGGGCCAGCCGGGGAGCTGTTTTTT.

The CDR3 loop reads CASSPRGSGANVLTF. The CDR3 nucleotides are TGTGCCAGCAGCCCTAGGGGGTCTGGGGCCAACGTCCTGACTTTC. The J gene is TRBJ2-6, the V gene TRBV5-6, with D possibly TRBD1 on 6 matching bases. The CDR3 is made up of 15 amino acids. Per the germline V gene, CDR1 is SGHDT and CDR2 is YYEEEE. The V end was cut by 4 bases, the J end by 1 base, with 9 bases between.

V usage is TRBV25-1 and J usage is TRBJ1-1; D gene ambiguous. In germline, CDR1 is MGHDK, CDR2 SYGVNS. V shed 5 bases and J shed 7 bases, with 8 bases lying between them. The CDR3 contains 11 residues. The CDR3 bases are TGTGCCAGCAGTTATCGCAGTGAAGCTTTCTTT. Amino acid sequence: CASSYRSEAFF.

The CDR3 DNA is TGTGCCAGCAGCCGTACAGGGGCCACCGGGGAGCTGTTTTTT. Its protein is CASSRTGATGELFF. V is TRBV5-4 and J is TRBJ2-2; 7 bases are shared with TRBD1. This CDR3 comprises 14 residues. CDR1 and CDR2 (germline): SGHNT, YYREEE (reference sequence). Unmatched junction bases numbered 4, after V lost 4 bases and J lost 4 bases.

The chain combines TRBV10-1 with TRBJ1-1; D ambiguous. The CDR3 contains 13 residues. Germline values: CDR1 WNHNN, CDR2 SYGVQD (reference sequence). Trimming removed 7 bases at V and 1 base at J, with 10 bases between. CDR3 in amino acids: CASTNSKNTEAFF. The CDR3 bases are TGCGCCAGCACTAACTCCAAGAACACTGAAGCTTTCTTT.

The CDR3: CASSEEEGRSDTQYF. The CDR3 coding sequence is TGTGCCAGCAGTGAAGAGGAGGGCCGGTCAGATACGCAGTATTTT. This chain connects TRBV6-1 to TRBJ2-3; a weak D match, TRBD2 (6 bases). Germline V gene lookup returns CDR1 MNHNS and CDR2 SASEGT. Trimming took 1 base from V and 4 from J, leaving 12 bases between them. The CDR3 has 15 residues.

This clone was observed a handful of times. The rearrangement links TRBV4-1 to TRBJ1-5; D possibly corresponds to TRBD1 (5 bases). The CDR3 is made up of 14 amino acids. The germline V gene encodes CDR1 MGHRA and CDR2 YSYEKL. The V and J ends lost 4 bases and 0 bases respectively, with 7 bases between them. The CDR3 is CASSPDSSNQPQHF. Written as DNA, the CDR3 is TGCGCCAGCAGCCCAGACAGTAGCAATCAGCCCCAGCATTTT.

This clone has only a few counts. The chain recombines TRBV7-6 with TRBJ1-6, with a possible D match to TRBD1 (5 bases). Deletions cut 5 bases from V and 10 bases from J, with 12 bases between. Germline V gene lookup returns CDR1 SGHVS and CDR2 FNYEAQ. The CDR3 has 13 amino acids. The CDR3 DNA is TGTGCCAGCAGCAGTACAGGATCCTCACCCCTCCACTTT. It yields the protein CASSSTGSSPLHF.

The rearrangement links TRBV7-9 to TRBJ1-2; the D gene is possibly TRBD1 (6 bases). Germline V lookup: CDR1 SEHNR, CDR2 FQNEAQ (reference sequence). CDR3 length: 13 amino acids. V lost 1 base and J 12 bases, leaving 15 bases between the germline ends. The CDR3: CASSLETGSLDTF. In DNA, the CDR3 is TGTGCCAGCAGCTTAGAGACAGGCTCGCTCGACACCTTC.

V gene TRBV2 combines with J gene TRBJ2-5; D may be TRBD2 (6 bases). The V gene lost 8 bases and the J gene lost 5 bases, with 15 bases spanning the gap. The CDR3 spans 13 residues. CDR1 and CDR2 (germline): SNHLY, FYNNEI. CDR3 sequence: CASSVNRGETQYF. CDR3 DNA: TGTGCCAGCTCGGTCAACCGGGGGGAGACCCAGTACTTC.

This chain links TRBV2 with TRBJ1-1, with D unclear. The CDR3 has 15 amino acids. Per the germline V gene, CDR1 is SNHLY and CDR2 is FYNNEI. V lost 0 bases and J 3 bases, leaving 11 bases between the germline ends. The CDR3 bases are TGTGCCAGCAGTGAAGCTGAGGGTGTGGACACTGAAGCTTTCTTT. Its translation: CASSEAEGVDTEAFF.

This chain uses TRBV7-2 with TRBJ2-2, with D possibly matching TRBD1 (5 bases). Germline CDR1 is SGHTA and CDR2 is FQGNSA. V was trimmed by 1 base and J by 5 bases, leaving 8 bases between them. The CDR3 runs to 14 residues. The CDR3 sequence is CASSLGRQTGELFF. The CDR3 region has the DNA TGTGCCAGCAGCTTAGGACGACAGACCGGGGAGCTGTTTTTT.